Below are 22 T cell receptor beta chains sequenced from a single sample in a study of blood T cell repertoires in COVID-19 (dated by TCRdb to the early 2020s). Receptor libraries were prepared by the immunoSEQ multiplex PCR assay. TCRdb holds this immuneACCESS table with in-frame rearrangements only. Some clones are missing; in checked studies, unresolved V genes explain under half, and the rest has no known cause. The sample yields 260,000 or so clones; roughly 80% were counted once. About 4.8% of the sample lies in the top ten. Specimen: peripheral blood. The source of these receptors is an older woman with acute or convalescent COVID-19.

The gene calls are TRBV2 and TRBJ1-5, with D perhaps TRBD1 (5 bases). Germline-derived CDR1 and CDR2 are SNHLY and FYNNEI. Trimming left V 1 base short and J 2 bases short, with 6 bases between. The CDR3 contains 14 residues. CDR3 residues: CASSEEGRNQPQHF. CDR3 nucleotide sequence: TGTGCCAGCAGTGAAGAGGGGCGCAATCAGCCCCAGCATTTT.

The chain carries TRBV30 and TRBJ1-5, with D perhaps TRBD1 (5 bases). The V and J ends lost 3 bases and 3 bases respectively, with 9 bases between them. The CDR3 loop spans 13 amino acids. CDR1 GTSNPN and CDR2 SVGIG come from the germline V gene (reference sequence). Here the CDR3 reads CAWSGGYNQPQHF. The DNA for the CDR3 is TGTGCCTGGAGCGGGGGGTACAATCAGCCCCAGCATTTT.

There are a few counts of this clone. This chain uses TRBV18 with TRBJ1-1; D call uncertain. Germline lookup yields CDR1 KGHSH and CDR2 LQKENI. V was pared by 4 bases and J by 1 base, with 7 bases between. CDR3 length: 13 amino acids. The CDR3 reads CASSQQKNTEAFF. The CDR3 nucleotides are TGTGCCAGCTCACAACAGAAGAACACTGAAGCTTTCTTT.

The V call is TRBV11-2, the J call TRBJ2-1; 10 positions match TRBD2. Trimming removed 0 bases from V and 8 bases from J; junction bases left unmatched: 4. In germline, CDR1 is SGHAT, CDR2 FQNNGV. This CDR3 has 15 residues. The CDR3 bases are TGTGCCAGCAGCTTAGATGGTAGCGGGGGGTATGAGCAGTTCTTC. Encoded protein: CASSLDGSGGYEQFF.

The genes are TRBV27 and TRBJ2-2, with D tentatively TRBD1 (6 bases). Germline assignment: CDR1 MNHEY and CDR2 SMNVEV (reference sequence). The CDR3 loop spans 19 amino acids. Deletions cut 0 bases from V and 0 bases from J, with 17 bases between. CDR3 region: CASSLSDSPSTANTGELFF. The CDR3, as DNA: TGTGCCAGCAGTTTATCGGACAGCCCTTCGACCGCGAACACCGGGGAGCTGTTTTTT.

The chain has TRBV6-4 and TRBJ1-4; D is undetermined. This CDR3 has 13 residues. Germline CDR1 reads MRHNA; CDR2 reads SNTAGT. Trimming removed 10 bases at V and 8 bases at J, with 17 bases between. CDR3 sequence: CATAREVGEKLFF. In nucleotides, the CDR3 is TGTGCCACCGCGCGGGAGGTGGGAGAAAAACTGTTTTTT.

This clone was detected once. The V call is TRBV28, the J call TRBJ1-4; perhaps TRBD1 as D (5 bases). Germline V gene sequence: CDR1 MDHEN, CDR2 SYDVKM. The V gene lost 7 bases and the J gene lost 3 bases, with 9 bases spanning the gap. The CDR3 extends over 13 amino acids. The CDR3 sequence: CASIRQSNEKLFF. CDR3 DNA: TGTGCCAGCATTAGACAGTCTAATGAAAAACTGTTTTTT.

The V and J genes are TRBV6-5 and TRBJ1-1; 7 nucleotides line up with TRBD1. In germline, CDR1 is MNHEY, CDR2 SVGAGI. The CDR3 loop spans 16 amino acids. J gave up 0 bases and V 4 bases, and 8 bases lay outside the gene matches. The DNA for the CDR3 is TGTGCCAGCAGTTTGGACAGGTACTACATGAACACTGAAGCTTTCTTT. This encodes CASSLDRYYMNTEAFF.

The genes are TRBV10-3 and TRBJ1-2; 9 bases are a match to TRBD1. The CDR3 has 14 residues. The V gene's germline CDR1 is ENHRY and CDR2 SYGVKD. The V and J ends lost 5 bases and 6 bases, in that order; junction bases with no gene match: 7. The CDR3 loop reads CAISLTGGANGYTF. The CDR3 DNA sequence: TGTGCCATCAGTCTTACAGGGGGCGCGAATGGCTACACCTTC.

The V call is TRBV7-2, the J call TRBJ1-1; D uncertain. V was trimmed by 1 base and J by 1 base, leaving 13 bases between them. CDR1 is SGHTA, CDR2 FQGNSA, per germline. The CDR3 runs 16 residues. DNA for the CDR3: TGTGCCAGCAGCTTAGTTGTCTACCTTCCGAACACTGAAGCTTTCTTT. Translation: CASSLVVYLPNTEAFF.

V is TRBV4-3 and J is TRBJ2-4; TRBD2 matches at 10 bases. Germline trimming cut 1 base from V and 7 bases from J; bases unmatched to any gene: 16. CDR3 length equals 19 residues. Germline V gene data show CDR1 as LGHNA and CDR2 as YSLEER. The CDR3 loop is CASSQVTHSGGANVNIQYF. The DNA of the CDR3 is TGCGCCAGCAGCCAAGTCACCCACAGCGGGGGGGCGAATGTTAACATTCAGTACTTC.

The J gene is TRBJ2-7, the V gene TRBV4-2; no clear D. V gave up 2 bases and J gave up 5 bases, with 10 bases separating them. The CDR3 consists of 13 residues. Germline values: CDR1 LGHNA, CDR2 YNFKEQ. The CDR3 reads CASSQLVLDEQYF. In DNA form, the CDR3 reads TGTGCCAGCAGCCAATTAGTACTCGACGAGCAGTACTTC.

This clone was picked up a small number of times. V and J are TRBV6-5 and TRBJ1-2; 7 bases fit TRBD1. CDR3 length: 12 residues. V dropped 5 bases and J dropped 8; count of bases not matched to a gene: 5. The germline gives CDR1 MNHEY, CDR2 SVGAGI. The CDR3 spells CASSRTGAGYTF. The CDR3 coding sequence is TGTGCCAGCAGTCGGACAGGTGCCGGCTACACCTTC.

The chain has TRBV9 and TRBJ1-1; possibly TRBD1 for D (5 bases). V dropped 4 bases and J dropped 7 bases, with 11 bases sitting between them. The CDR3 runs to 12 residues. CDR1 and CDR2 (germline): SGDLS, YYNGEE. The CDR3 DNA sequence: TGTGCCAGCAGCCCCAATCAGGGTGAAGCTTTCTTT. Its protein product is CASSPNQGEAFF.

This clone showed up just once. J is TRBJ1-6 and V is TRBV9; 7 nucleotides align to TRBD1. Trimming took 4 bases from V and 7 from J; bases not matched to a gene: 2. CDR1 SGDLS and CDR2 YYNGEE come from the germline V gene. This CDR3 is built from 13 residues. CDR3 residues: CASSPGQNSPLHF. CDR3 nucleotides: TGTGCCAGCAGCCCGGGACAGAATTCACCCCTCCACTTT. Together with reference TRBV9 and TRBJ1-6, the CDR3 gives the full variable domain: DSGVTQTPKHLITATGQRVTLRCSPRSGDLSVYWYQQSLDQGLQFLIQYYNGEERAKGNILERFSAQQFPDLHSELNLSSLELGDSALYFCASSPGQNSPLHFGNGTRLTVT.

The chain recombines TRBV28 with TRBJ1-1, with no clear D. The V gene's germline CDR1 is MDHEN and CDR2 SYDVKM. Trimming took off 6 bases at V and 1 base at J, with 12 bases between the two ends. The CDR3 extends over 14 amino acids. The CDR3 region has the DNA TGTGCCAGCAGCTTGATAGCTTCGAACACTGAAGCTTTCTTT. This encodes CASSLIASNTEAFF.

This clone showed up just once. V gene TRBV6-5 combines with J gene TRBJ2-7; D call uncertain. Trimming removed 6 bases from V and 1 base from J, with 13 bases in between. Germline CDR1 and CDR2: MNHEY and SVGAGI. This CDR3 region has 14 residues. This chain's CDR3 is CASSSLSLSYEQYF. The CDR3, as DNA: TGTGCCAGCAGCTCTCTGAGTTTGTCCTACGAGCAGTACTTC.

Here the CDR3 DNA reads TGTGCCAGCAGCTTGGCGGGGAGCTACAATGAGCAGTTCTTC. Translating it yields CASSLAGSYNEQFF. The rearrangement uses TRBV5-4 and TRBJ2-1; D is perhaps TRBD2 (5 bases). Per the germline V gene, CDR1 is SGHNT and CDR2 is YYREEE (reference sequence). Trimming removed 0 bases from V and 3 bases from J, with 7 bases in between. The CDR3 runs to 14 residues.

In this sample, this clone turned up once. The J gene is TRBJ1-1, the V gene TRBV18, with D perhaps matching TRBD1 (5 bases). CDR3 length equals 13 residues. CDR1 is KGHSH, CDR2 LQKENI, per germline. V gave up 4 bases and J gave up 1 base, with 7 bases separating them. This CDR3 is CASSRTSNTEAFF. In nucleotides, the CDR3 is TGTGCCAGCTCACGGACATCGAACACTGAAGCTTTCTTT.

The chain joins TRBV15 to TRBJ1-5; D remains unclear. The ends were cut back, 0 bases at V and 0 bases at J, with 6 bases in the middle. This CDR3 contains 15 residues. CDR1 LNHNV and CDR2 YYDKDF come from the germline V gene (reference sequence). Written as DNA, the CDR3 is TGTGCCACCAGCAGAGACAGGTTTAGCAATCAGCCCCAGCATTTT. As protein: CATSRDRFSNQPQHF.

Only one count was recorded for this clone. The V call is TRBV7-9, the J call TRBJ1-1; 8 bases are a match to TRBD1. Germline CDR1 SEHNR, CDR2 FQNEAQ (reference sequence). V dropped 6 bases and J dropped 6; count of bases not matched to a gene: 12. The CDR3 length is 15 residues. The CDR3 spells CASSLGQVFFAEAFF. The DNA for the CDR3 is TGTGCCAGCAGTCTGGGACAGGTCTTTTTCGCTGAAGCTTTCTTT.

The gene calls are TRBV28 and TRBJ2-2; TRBD2 matches 7 bases. J lost 4 bases, V lost 3 bases, and 5 bases had no gene match. This CDR3 contains 15 residues. Per germline, CDR1 MDHEN and CDR2 SYDVKM. This CDR3 is CASSLGGVGTGELFF. CDR3 DNA: TGTGCCAGCAGTTTGGGAGGGGTAGGCACCGGGGAGCTGTTTTTT.